These T cell receptor beta chains were read from a single sample in a study of blood T cell repertoires in COVID-19. Produced via immunoSEQ multiplex PCR; TCRdb's table is partial and in-frame only. Among over 150,000 clones listed, about 86% were seen once. Input material: peripheral blood. The receptors come from a middle-aged man with active or convalescent COVID-19. The CDR3 runs from the conserved cysteine through the conserved F or W.

CDR3: CASSEDRGYGYTF
J: TRBJ1-2
V: TRBV9

CDR3: CASSLATGGSAEAFF
J: TRBJ1-1
V: TRBV11-3

CDR3: CASSTPRGENTEAFF
J: TRBJ1-1
V: TRBV6-5

CDR3: CASKGLAGGNYNEQFF
J: TRBJ2-1
V: TRBV19

CDR3: CASSMTRGGPMGTGELFF
J: TRBJ2-2
V: TRBV19

CDR3: CASSLTPGRADTEAFF
J: TRBJ1-1
V: TRBV7-3

CDR3: CSATGGETQYF
J: TRBJ2-5
V: TRBV20-1

CDR3: CASSSTSGSDEQFF
J: TRBJ2-1
V: TRBV7-2

CDR3: CASSPLGGPTEAFF
J: TRBJ1-1
V: TRBV5-5

CDR3: CASSVSRQDNEKLFF
J: TRBJ1-4
V: TRBV27

CDR3: CASSSQSGGQPQHF
J: TRBJ1-5
V: TRBV5-1

CDR3: CASSLAANGGELFF
J: TRBJ2-2
V: TRBV7-7

CDR3: CATSDPTRDRRGGELFF
J: TRBJ2-2
V: TRBV24-1

CDR3: CASSLAGGPYEQYF
J: TRBJ2-7
V: TRBV19

CDR3: CASSLVRTSWSEQYF
J: TRBJ2-7
V: TRBV5-1

CDR3: CATSRVSNEQFF
J: TRBJ2-1
V: TRBV15

CDR3: CASSPGGNGVLEQYF
J: TRBJ2-7
V: TRBV7-2

CDR3: CASSSPGLAGGPEQFF
J: TRBJ2-1
V: TRBV5-4

CDR3: CASSPRDRASSYNSPLHF
J: TRBJ1-6
V: TRBV18

CDR3: CASSFRIAGELSTDTQYF
J: TRBJ2-3
V: TRBV27

CDR3: CASRSTGMYTEAFF
J: TRBJ1-1
V: TRBV19

CDR3: CASSESISGYSYNEQFF
J: TRBJ2-1
V: TRBV2

CDR3: CSVEAAKGYTF
J: TRBJ1-2
V: TRBV29-1

CDR3: CASSLMARHEQYF
J: TRBJ2-7
V: TRBV11-3

CDR3: CASSSPQQWGGQGDTEAFF
J: TRBJ1-1
V: TRBV7-2

CDR3: CASRPGHSYNEQFF
J: TRBJ2-1
V: TRBV27

CDR3: CASSQVSLNTEAFF
J: TRBJ1-1
V: TRBV4-3

CDR3: CASSRPARVDEAFF
J: TRBJ1-1
V: TRBV19

CDR3: CASSQDNFGGTVQPQHF
J: TRBJ1-5
V: TRBV4-1

CDR3: CASSRAGGEQYF
J: TRBJ2-7
V: TRBV7-9

CDR3: CASSLESPRGTEAFF
J: TRBJ1-1
V: TRBV5-1

CDR3: CASSNPQVRNTEAFF
J: TRBJ1-1
V: TRBV19

CDR3: CASSGQREGHRAGELFF
J: TRBJ2-2
V: TRBV9

CDR3: CASSTWIRQGTTEAFF
J: TRBJ1-1
V: TRBV5-6

CDR3: CASSYQTGNNQPQHF
J: TRBJ1-5
V: TRBV6-2/TRBV6-3

CDR3: CASSLPRDKNEKLFF
J: TRBJ1-4
V: TRBV5-8

CDR3: CAISVAGMSNTGELFF
J: TRBJ2-2
V: TRBV10-3

CDR3: CASSRDRNYGYTF
J: TRBJ1-2
V: TRBV5-6

CDR3: CASSYDRISDPQHF
J: TRBJ1-5
V: TRBV6-6

CDR3: CASSLTVGLGYEQYF
J: TRBJ2-7
V: TRBV11-2

CDR3: CASSLTDVNYGYTF
J: TRBJ1-2
V: TRBV7-9

CDR3: CSATLMNTEAFF
J: TRBJ1-1
V: TRBV29-1

CDR3: CASSLEQTGREPQHF
J: TRBJ1-5
V: TRBV5-5

CDR3: CASSRHGGGTNEKLFF
J: TRBJ1-4
V: TRBV28

CDR3: CASILDSYNEQFF
J: TRBJ2-1
V: TRBV2

CDR3: CAISDGAGANVLTF
J: TRBJ2-6
V: TRBV10-3

CDR3: CASSPGTGGLGTEAFF
J: TRBJ1-1
V: TRBV18